Listed below are T cell receptor beta chains from one sample, sequenced in a study of CD8 T cells in ankylosing spondylitis. TCRdb called the 5' RACE reads again in MiXCR, with one record for every CDR3 protein. The table shows about 35,000 distinct CDR3 sequences, with approximately 3% occurring only once. The sequenced sample was blood, either unsorted or a sorted T cell fraction (not recorded which). The receptors originated from a male donor with ankylosing spondylitis or in good health (not recorded which). Each CDR3 is given with its conserved first and last residue. The order of the fields is J gene, CDR3 length, clone size, V gene, D gene, CDR3 protein, CDR3 DNA. A D gene is named only where the DNA matches it firmly. The listing skips clone size in some rows; elsewhere it reads once, few, many or a size class.

TRBJ2-5 | 15 | many | TRBV9 | TRBD1 | CASSRFGTGTETQYF | TGTGCCAGCAGCCGCTTCGGGACAGGGACGGAGACCCAGTACTTC
TRBJ1-1 | 14 | many | TRBV9 | - | CASSVGQVNTEAFF | TGTGCCAGCAGCGTAGGACAGGTGAACACTGAAGCTTTCTTT
TRBJ1-6 | 13 | many | TRBV9 | - | CASTADYNSPLHF | TGTGCCAGCACGGCAGACTATAATTCACCCCTCCACTTT
TRBJ2-5 | 14 | many | TRBV9 | TRBD1 | CASSLGQGQETQYF | TGTGCCAGCAGCCTCGGACAGGGGCAAGAGACCCAGTACTTC
TRBJ2-3 | 14 | many | TRBV9 | - | CASSGITSTDTQYF | TGTGCCAGCAGCGGCATTACAAGCACAGATACGCAGTATTTT
TRBJ2-5 | 15 | many | TRBV9 | TRBD2 | CASSSSGGLQETQYF | TGTGCCAGCAGCTCAAGCGGGGGGCTGCAAGAGACCCAGTACTTC
TRBJ2-5 | 17 | many | TRBV9 | - | CASSVDPPGGTQETQYF | TGTGCCAGCAGCGTAGACCCCCCCGGCGGGACTCAAGAGACCCAGTACTTC
TRBJ2-2 | 16 | many | TRBV9 | - | CASSAEAGRITGELFF | TGTGCCAGCAGCGCCGAGGCGGGACGGATCACCGGGGAGCTGTTTTTT
TRBJ2-5 | 14 | - | TRBV9 | - | CASSVATTVETQYF | TGTGCCAGCAGCGTAGCTACGACAGTCGAGACCCAGTACTTC
TRBJ2-5 | 15 | many | TRBV9 | TRBD1 | CASSEGQGARETQYF | TGTGCCAGCAGCGAGGGACAGGGGGCGAGGGAGACCCAGTACTTC
TRBJ2-6 | 14 | - | TRBV9 | - | CASSPIPGANVLTF | TGTGCCAGCAGCCCGATCCCTGGGGCCAACGTCCTGACTTTC
TRBJ2-3 | 14 | many | TRBV9 | - | CASSVTDRTDTQYF | TGTGCCAGCAGCGTCACCGACAGAACAGATACGCAGTATTTT
TRBJ2-2 | 14 | many | TRBV9 | - | CASSVAVNTGELFF | TGTGCCAGCAGCGTAGCTGTAAACACCGGGGAGCTGTTTTTT